This TCR beta chain comes out of a study of T cells in Graves' hyperthyroidism and ophthalmopathy. The overall study: Peripheral blood was obtained at initial diagnosis, preceding any treatment.

This clonotype was detected many times. The antigen remains undetermined. Between the trimmed V and J ends, which lost 7 bases and 8 bases, there was a span of 24 bases. This CDR3 is 16 amino acids long. The study defined stable Graves' hyperthyroidism as no ophthalmopathy progression within 18 months. For the diagnoses, clinical symptoms, serum thyroxine and TRAb, thyroid ultrasound and orbital computed tomography were used. The study's findings and limits: Within blood appeared most thyroid clonotypes that had expanded above 0.001.

Amplified TCR beta CDR3 regions derived from RNA transcripts. During a first-round RT-PCR of the TCR CDR3, the HTBI primer set was used. TCRdb processed the multiplex PCR reads anew with MiXCR; each CDR3 protein has one entry. This table holds approximately 600,000 distinct CDR3 sequences, around 16% found once. The sample was blood. The chain recombines TRBV12-3 or TRBV12-4 with TRBJ2-1, with D possibly called TRBD1 or TRBD2 (5 bases each). The TCR was taken from a woman between 25 and 40 years old with Graves' hyperthyroidism. CDR3 amino acids: CASKPSRGQGTYEQFF. CDR3 nucleotide sequence: TGTGCCAGCAAACCGTCCCGGGGTCAGGGTACGTATGAGCAGTTCTTC.